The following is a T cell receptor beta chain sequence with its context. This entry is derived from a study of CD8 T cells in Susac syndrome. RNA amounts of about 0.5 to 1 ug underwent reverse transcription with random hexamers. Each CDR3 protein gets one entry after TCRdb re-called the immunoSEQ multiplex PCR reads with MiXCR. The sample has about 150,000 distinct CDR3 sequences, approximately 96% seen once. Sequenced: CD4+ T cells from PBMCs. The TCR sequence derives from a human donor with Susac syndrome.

CDR3: CASSVEGNSPLHF. The CDR3 nucleotides are TGTGCCAGCAGCGTAGAGGGGAATTCACCCCTCCACTTT. The chain recombines TRBV9 with TRBJ1-6; D is possibly TRBD1 (5 bases). The V gene's germline CDR1 is SGDLS and CDR2 YYNGEE. The CDR3 loop spans 13 amino acids. V gave up 0 bases and J gave up 7 bases, with 5 bases separating them.